This TCR beta chain was profiled in a study of chemoradiotherapy in HPV16-positive cancers. This CDR3 spans 15 amino acids. Germline V gene sequence: CDR1 LNHDA, CDR2 SQIVND (reference sequence). Trimming took 7 bases from V and 0 from J; bases not matched to a gene: 6. Over chemoradiotherapy, repertoires were sampled more than once. Study-wide results and limits: In HPV16-positive patients, HPV-responsive T-cell expansion tracked better recurrence-free survival.

Profiled with immunoSEQ multiplex PCR; TCRdb holds only in-frame clones, not every one. This table has 25,000 to 35,000 clones, 90% to 95% appearing once. About this clone: Its antigen is unknown.

The sample here was blood, taken from a patient who underwent chemoradiotherapy. The source of this sequence is a human donor with HPV-associated anogenital cancer. This chain joins TRBV19 and TRBJ2-5; 9 bases match TRBD2. Here the CDR3 DNA reads TGTGCCAGTAAAGCTAGCGGGAAATACCAAGAGACCCAGTACTTC. Protein product: CASKASGKYQETQYF.